This T cell receptor beta chain was retrieved from a study of OX40 agonist ivuxolimab in advanced cancers. Some background on the complete study: Ivuxolimab was a fully human IgG2 agonistic monoclonal antibody targeting the costimulatory receptor OX40 (CD134). Patients were allowed to have had prior anti-PD-1, anti-PD-L1 or anti-CTLA-4 therapy, and around two fifths of the dose-escalation patients had been treated with checkpoint inhibitors. In the dose-escalation cohort, 70% to 90% of patients were male, and the mean age was 60 years with a range of roughly 23 to 79. Three dose-escalation patients achieved partial responses, one with hepatocellular carcinoma and two with cutaneous melanoma. Peripheral TCRbeta sequencing aimed to test whether ivuxolimab altered TCR sequence diversity and caused clonal T-cell expansion. The monotherapy dose-escalation portion (N ≈ 50 patients) of the phase I ivuxolimab trial is reported in the paper. Of the approximately 50 dose-escalation patients, hepatocellular carcinoma was present in about 20, melanoma in around 15, renal cell carcinoma in 9 and head and neck cancer in 9. Intravenous ivuxolimab was administered to patients every 2 weeks at six dose levels: 0.01, 0.1, 0.3, 1.5, 3 and 10 mg/kg. Beyond this particular receptor, the publication reports: Clonal expansion of both CD4+ and CD8+ blood T cells was observed from baseline to week 6 at doses 0.1 to 3.0 mg/kg. After ivuxolimab, CD8+ T cells had more expanded clones than CD4+ T cells on average. Antigen specificity was not determined for the clonally expanded peripheral T cells. Low levels of normalized T-cell clonal expansion were also seen in some nonresponding patients. In partial responders in the 0.1-3.0 mg/kg groups, normalized peripheral clonal expansion was found to be among the lowest, especially among CD8+ T cells.

Genomic DNA was isolated from the sorted cells so that the TCRbeta CDR3 region could be sequenced. The immunoSEQ Assay was used for sequencing of TCRbeta CDR3 regions. TCRdb retrieved this table from immuneACCESS and kept in-frame rearrangements only. Not all clones are present; in checked studies, unresolved V genes account for under half, and no reason is known for the remainder. In all, the sample holds roughly 17,000 clones, and around 85% of those were seen once. Clones ranked in the top ten supply about 29% of the sample. The trial excluded patients who had a history of autoimmune disease or were on systemic immunosuppression. In every dose cohort, peripheral blood was drawn for TCR sequencing at baseline, cycle 4 day 1, and cycle 7 day 1. The samples were drawn from a first-in-human, open-label, multicenter phase I dose-escalation trial of ivuxolimab. Adults with locally advanced or metastatic melanoma, renal cell carcinoma, hepatocellular carcinoma or head and neck squamous cell carcinoma were enrolled in the trial. Before TCR sequencing, CD4+ T cells and CD8+ T cells were sorted from peripheral blood as separate populations.

Remarks on this clone: It has no known antigen specificity. Per-nucleotide qualities are absent, and no much larger clonotype sits a single base away.

V is clipped by 5 bases and J by 6 bases, and the sequence between their germline boundaries is 10 bases long. Reading from cysteine to phenylalanine, the CDR3 counts 13 amino acids. This entry keeps only the CDR3 DNA: 39 bases, framed from base 1. CDR1 is given as MNHEY and CDR2 as SMNVEV, both from the germline V gene (reference sequence). This receptor was obtained from an adult with an advanced solid tumor such as melanoma, head and neck, liver or kidney cancer. The chain uses TRBV27 and TRBJ2-2; TRBD1 could be the D gene, as 6 bases match. The specimen comprised CD4+ or CD8+ T cells sorted from blood, sampled in a trial of the OX40 agonist ivuxolimab. The CDR3 reads CASSESGAGELFF. The nucleotide sequence reads as follows: TGTGCCAGCAGTGAATCAGGGGCCGGGGAGCTGTTTTTT.